These 18 T cell receptor beta chains were sequenced from one sample in a study of blood T cell repertoires in COVID-19. Sequenced by immunoSEQ multiplex PCR; TCRdb stores in-frame clones only, minus some. Of around 75,000 clones in the sample, around 88% were seen once. The sample consisted of peripheral blood. The receptors were sampled from a man aged 55 to 70 with acute or convalescent COVID-19.

This clone was observed a single time. The chain has TRBV7-3 and TRBJ2-2; 10 bases are a match to TRBD1. Germline assignment: CDR1 SGHTA and CDR2 FQGTGA. Losses at the gene ends were 5 bases for V and 7 bases for J; bases not matched to a gene: 7. This CDR3 region has 15 residues. The CDR3 region is CASSQRQGARGELFF. The CDR3 DNA sequence: TGTGCCAGCAGCCAGCGACAGGGGGCGCGCGGGGAGCTGTTTTTT.

V is TRBV12-5 and J is TRBJ1-5; no reliable D call. The CDR3 sequence is 12 residues long. Germline-derived CDR1 and CDR2 are LGHNT and FRNRAP. V was pared by 1 base and J by 11 bases, with 9 bases between. CDR3 bases: TGTGCTAGTGGTTTGGCTCCCGGGACCCAGCATTTT. It codes for CASGLAPGTQHF.

This clone was picked up one time. The rearrangement joins TRBV10-2 to TRBJ2-2; unclear D gene. The CDR3 length is 16 residues. CDR1 is WSHSY, CDR2 SAAADI, per germline. Trimming removed 6 bases at V and 0 bases at J, with 14 bases between. The CDR3 protein is CASRLGRLANTGELFF. The CDR3 nucleotides read TGCGCCAGCAGGTTGGGTAGGCTAGCGAACACCGGGGAGCTGTTTTTT.

V and J are TRBV27 and TRBJ1-6; 8 bases match TRBD1. Germline loops: CDR1 MNHEY, CDR2 SMNVEV (reference sequence). The CDR3 spans 14 residues. V lost 4 bases and J lost 7; bases outside the gene matches: 3. CDR3 sequence reads: CASSWTGLNSPLHF. CDR3 coding DNA: TGTGCCAGCAGTTGGACAGGGCTGAATTCACCCCTCCACTTT.

The V call is TRBV5-1, the J call TRBJ2-5; 14 bases are a match to TRBD2. Germline CDR1 reads SGHRS; CDR2 reads YFSETQ. CDR3 length: 15 amino acids. V lost 4 bases and J lost 3; bases outside the gene matches: 2. The CDR3 nucleotides are TGCGCCAGCAGCGGGGGACTAGCGGGGGAAGAGACCCAGTACTTC. Protein sequence: CASSGGLAGEETQYF.

This chain uses TRBV7-2 with TRBJ2-3; TRBD2 agrees at 9 bases. V lost 5 bases and J lost 3; bases outside the gene matches: 3. Germline V CDR1 and CDR2: SGHTA, FQGNSA. The CDR3 extends over 14 amino acids. In DNA form, the CDR3 reads TGTGCCAGCAGCGCTGGACTAGCGACAGATACGCAGTATTTT. It codes for CASSAGLATDTQYF.

The chain joins TRBV2 to TRBJ1-5; the D is unclear. V dropped 3 bases and J dropped 11 bases, with 23 bases sitting between them. The CDR3 contains 16 residues. Germline loops: CDR1 SNHLY, CDR2 FYNNEI. This CDR3 is CASSEEAVGIIGAQHF. For the CDR3, the DNA is TGTGCCAGCAGTGAGGAGGCAGTGGGGATTATCGGAGCCCAGCATTTT.

This clone was observed a single time. The V call is TRBV19, the J call TRBJ1-1; 8 nucleotides agree with TRBD1. The J segment lost 5 bases and the V segment lost 3 bases, leaving 8 bases of the junction unmatched. There are 15 residues in the CDR3. The V gene's germline CDR1 is LNHDA and CDR2 SQIVND (reference sequence). In nucleotides, the CDR3 is TGTGCCAGTAGTATTGGGGCAGGGGGCTTAACTGAAGCTTTCTTT. It translates to CASSIGAGGLTEAFF.

In regard to this clone: At one of its ends the junction is not consistent with the germline gene, which may arise from a read error. The gene calls are TRBV5-6 and TRBJ1-3; TRBD1 is a possible D gene (6 bases). CDR1 is SGHDT and CDR2 is YYEEEE in the germline V gene. This CDR3 is built from 12 residues. CDR3 residues: CASRDSGTTIYF. As DNA, the CDR3 is TGTGCCAGCAGGGACAGCGGAACCACCATATATTTT. Drawing the rest from reference TRBV5-6 and TRBJ1-3, the complete variable domain is DAGVTQSPTHLIKTRGQQVTLRCSPKSGHDTVSWYQQALGQGPQFIFQYYEEEERQRGNFPDRFSGHQFPNYSSELNVNALLLGDSALYLCASRDSGTTIYFGEGSWLTVV.

This clone was observed a few times. The chain is built from TRBV9 and TRBJ2-7; tentative D call: TRBD1 (6 bases). With 3 bases removed from V and 13 bases from J, the gap between germline ends came to 23 bases. Germline loops: CDR1 SGDLS, CDR2 YYNGEE. The CDR3 length is 14 residues. DNA for the CDR3: TGTGCCAGCAGCGCCGCCGGACAGCAGCAGGACCTCTACTTC. Translated: CASSAAGQQQDLYF.

This chain links TRBV5-1 with TRBJ2-7, with D possibly matching TRBD1 (6 bases). V gave up 4 bases and J gave up 3 bases, with 11 bases separating them. CDR3 length equals 13 residues. In germline, CDR1 is SGHRS, CDR2 YFSETQ. The CDR3 nucleotides are TGCGCCAGCAGCGGCCGGGACATCTACGAGCAGTACTTC. Residues: CASSGRDIYEQYF.

The chain employs TRBV7-3 and TRBJ1-4, with D uncertain. CDR3 length: 16 amino acids. CDR1 SGHTA and CDR2 FQGTGA come from the germline V gene. The ends were cut back, 5 bases at V and 0 bases at J, with 13 bases in the middle. For the CDR3, the DNA is TGTGCCAGCAGCGCCGAAGTAACAGCAACTAATGAAAAACTGTTTTTT. It codes for CASSAEVTATNEKLFF.

This chain uses TRBV7-9 with TRBJ1-6; 10 bases line up with TRBD1. V shed 5 bases, J shed 8 bases, and the junction held 3 bases outside the gene matches. Germline values: CDR1 SEHNR, CDR2 FQNEAQ (reference sequence). This CDR3 is built from 14 residues. Here the CDR3 DNA reads TGTGCCAGCAGCCGGGACAGGGGATATTCACCCCTCCACTTT. Translation gives CASSRDRGYSPLHF. Combining the CDR3 with reference TRBV7-9 and TRBJ1-6 gives the whole variable domain DTGVSQNPRHKITKRGQNVTFRCDPISEHNRLYWYRQTLGQGPEFLTYFQNEAQLEKSRLLSDRFSAERPKGSFSTLEIQRTEQGDSAMYLCASSRDRGYSPLHFGNGTRLTVT.

This clone was seen only once. CDR3: CASSVSVGSGPNPSEAFF. The DNA of the CDR3 is TGTGCCAGCAGTGTCTCGGTCGGCAGCGGGCCCAATCCGTCTGAAGCTTTCTTT. The chain is built from TRBV6-4 and TRBJ1-1; no reliable D call. V shed 4 bases and J shed 6 bases, with 27 bases lying between them. This CDR3 has 18 amino acids. Looked up from germline, CDR1 is MRHNA and CDR2 is SNTAGT.

The chain is built from TRBV19 and TRBJ1-5, with TRBD1 as a possible D gene (5 bases). Germline V lookup: CDR1 LNHDA, CDR2 SQIVND (reference sequence). V lost 5 bases and J lost 5, with 10 bases in between. The CDR3 has 13 residues. CDR3 residues: CASSRDRDQPQHF. The CDR3 nucleotides are TGTGCCAGTAGTCGCGACAGAGATCAGCCCCAGCATTTT.

This chain connects TRBV24-1 to TRBJ2-3; 8 positions match TRBD1. The junction had 7 bases not matched to a gene; V was cut back by 5 bases and J by 1 base. Germline V CDR1 and CDR2: KGHDR, SFDVKD. The CDR3 spans 16 residues. CDR3 DNA: TGTGCCACCAGTGGGACGGACAGGGAGGGCACAGATACGCAGTATTTT. It translates to CATSGTDREGTDTQYF.

This clone came up once. The rearrangement uses TRBV9 and TRBJ2-3, with TRBD1 identical over 8 bases. The germline CDR1 and CDR2 sequences are SGDLS and YYNGEE. The ends lost 4 bases at V and 3 bases at J; junction bases unmatched: 10. This CDR3 contains 16 residues. This CDR3 reads CASSTGWDRLTDTQYF. The CDR3 DNA reads TGTGCCAGCAGCACAGGTTGGGACAGGCTGACAGATACGCAGTATTTT.

This chain joins TRBV21-1 and TRBJ2-5; the D call of TRBD2 is as the table states it, not checked on the DNA. TRBV21-1 is labeled a pseudogene. The CDR3 extends over 15 amino acids. The CDR3 spells CASSSSGDPLRTQYF. The CDR3 nucleotides are TGTGCCAGCAGCAGTAGCGGAGACCCATTGAGGACCCAGTACTTC.